The clone carrying this T cell receptor beta chain came up a few times. The antigen remains unidentified. The CDR3 has 16 amino acids. Germline V lookup: CDR1 DFQATT, CDR2 SNEGSKA (reference sequence). Trimming removed 2 bases at V and 2 bases at J, with 17 bases between. This entry is derived from a study of T cells after yellow fever vaccination. Overall study: Fractions low in cell number were prepared with SMART-Seq v4 Ultra Low Input.

Each CDR3 protein gets one entry after TCRdb re-called the 5' RACE reads with MiXCR. The sample has 250,000 to 350,000 distinct CDR3 sequences, around 8.6% seen once; the top ten hold around 3.5%. Study-wide results and limits: Weaker, the secondary response had a peak occurring faster, on day 5 versus 15. It was a small share of clonotypes that appeared in both CD4 and CD8 compartments. Reappearance after the booster was observed for most primary-vaccination clones (around 96% CD4, roughly 90% CD8).

The material was CD4+ T cells sorted from PBMCs, obtained 5 days after the yellow fever booster vaccination. This chain uses TRBV20-1 with TRBJ2-3; D perhaps matches TRBD1 (5 bases). The TCR sequence derives from a man aged 18 to 29 who received the YFV17D yellow fever vaccine. The CDR3 here is CSARPSIKGSTDTQYF. In nucleotides, the CDR3 is TGCAGTGCTAGACCGAGTATCAAGGGGTCCACAGATACGCAGTATTTT.